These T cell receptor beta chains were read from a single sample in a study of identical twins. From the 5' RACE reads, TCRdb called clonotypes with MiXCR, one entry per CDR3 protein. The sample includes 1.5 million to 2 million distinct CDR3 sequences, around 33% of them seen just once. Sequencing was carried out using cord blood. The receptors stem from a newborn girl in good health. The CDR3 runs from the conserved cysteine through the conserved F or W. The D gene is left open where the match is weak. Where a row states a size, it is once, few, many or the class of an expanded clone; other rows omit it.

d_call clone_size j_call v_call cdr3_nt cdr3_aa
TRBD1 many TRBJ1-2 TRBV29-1 TGCAGCGTTGCGACAGGGGGCTCCTATGGCTACACCTTC CSVATGGSYGYTF
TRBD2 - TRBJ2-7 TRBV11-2 TGTGCCAGCAGTCCAGGCCTCGGACTAGCGGGTTACAATGAGCAGTACTTC CASSPGLGLAGYNEQYF
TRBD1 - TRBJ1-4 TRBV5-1 TGCGCCAGCAGCTTGAGACAGGGGAAAGAAAAACTGTTTTTT CASSLRQGKEKLFF
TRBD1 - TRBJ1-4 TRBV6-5 TGTGCCAGCAGTTACTCCCGGGACAGGGGTGGTTTCTCAACTAATGAAAAACTGTTTTTT CASSYSRDRGGFSTNEKLFF
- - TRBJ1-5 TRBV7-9 TGTGCCAGCAGCTTAGAACTCCATCAGCCCCAGCATTTT CASSLELHQPQHF
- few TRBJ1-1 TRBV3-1 TGTGCCAGCAGCCAAGAGTTCGCTGAAGCTTTCTTT CASSQEFAEAFF
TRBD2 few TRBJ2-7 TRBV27 TGTGCCAGCAGTTTGCGGCGGGACTATTCCTACGAGCAGTACTTC CASSLRRDYSYEQYF
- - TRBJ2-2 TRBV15 TGTGCCACCAGCAGAGTGGGGGGCAACGGGGAGCTGTTTTTT CATSRVGGNGELFF
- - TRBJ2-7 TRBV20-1 TGCAGTGCGGCCCCCGAGGGCACCTACGAGCAGTACTTC CSAAPEGTYEQYF
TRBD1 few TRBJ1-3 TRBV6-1 TGTGCCAGCAGGGCGACAGGGGGAAACACCATATATTTT CASRATGGNTIYF
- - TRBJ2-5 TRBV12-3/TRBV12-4 TGTGCCAGCAGTTTAGCGCGGCTAGTAGCAGAGACCCAGTACTTC CASSLARLVAETQYF
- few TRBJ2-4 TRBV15 TGTGCCACCAGCAGAGATTTGGGGGGGGCGTTCAAAAACATTCAGTACTTC CATSRDLGGAFKNIQYF
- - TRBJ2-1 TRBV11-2 TGTGCCAGCAGCTTAGTTGTTGGCAGGGGGAGGAATGAGCAGTTCTTC CASSLVVGRGRNEQFF
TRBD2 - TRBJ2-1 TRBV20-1 TGCAGTGCTAGAGATATATTGGTGACTAGCAACCATGAGCAGTTCTTC CSARDILVTSNHEQFF
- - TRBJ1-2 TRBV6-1 TGTGCCAGCAAAGCGGGGTTCCAAACAGGGAACTATGGCTACACCTTC CASKAGFQTGNYGYTF
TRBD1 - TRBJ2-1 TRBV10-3 TGTGCCATCAGAAACCGACAGGGGAATGAGCAGTTCTTC CAIRNRQGNEQFF
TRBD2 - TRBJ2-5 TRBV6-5 TGTGCCAGCAGTATGGAAAGCGGGAGCTACAATGAGCAGTACTTC CASSMESGSYNEQYF
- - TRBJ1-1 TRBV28 TGTGCCAGCAGTCCGGTTCGGACGGATGGAGCTTTCTTT CASSPVRTDGAFF
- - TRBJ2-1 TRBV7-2 TGTGCCAGCAGCGTCAGGGGAGGGGACACTGAGCAGTTCTTC CASSVRGGDTEQFF
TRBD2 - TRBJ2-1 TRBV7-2 TGTGCCAGCAGCTACTCCGGGACTAGCTCCTACAATGAGCAGTTCTTC CASSYSGTSSYNEQFF
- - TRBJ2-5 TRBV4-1 TGCGCCAGCAGGTCTCTAGGGGGAGAGACCCAGTACTTC CASRSLGGETQYF
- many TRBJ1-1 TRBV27 TGTGCCAGCAGTTTATCAGGGGGAATGAACACTGAAGCTTTCTTT CASSLSGGMNTEAFF
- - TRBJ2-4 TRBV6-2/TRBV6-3 TGTGCCAGCAGTTACACCCCCAGTCGAAAGGGGAGGAACATTCAGTACTTC CASSYTPSRKGRNIQYF
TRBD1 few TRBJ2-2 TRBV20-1 TGCAGTGCTTGGGACAGGGGGGACGGGGAGCTGTTTTTT CSAWDRGDGELFF
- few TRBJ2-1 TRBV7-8 TGTGCCAGCAGCGTCCGAATACGGACCCGAGGTTCCTACAATGAGCAGTTCTTC CASSVRIRTRGSYNEQFF
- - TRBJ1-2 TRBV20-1 TGCAGTGCTGTGACAGGACCCTATGGCTACACCTTC CSAVTGPYGYTF
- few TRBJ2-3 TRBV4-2 TGTGCCAGCAGCCAAGATATAGAACTAGGGGTGCGGGCGCAGTATTTT CASSQDIELGVRAQYF